The clone carrying this T cell receptor beta chain turned up a few times. The CDR3 sequence is 14 residues long. Looked up from germline, CDR1 is GTSNPN and CDR2 is SVGIG (reference sequence). After removal of 2 bases from V and 2 bases from J, the junction contained 6 bases not matched to a gene. TCRdb called the RT-PCR reads again in MiXCR, with one record for every CDR3 protein. The sample lists 500,000 to 600,000 distinct CDR3 sequences; about 11% were seen once. This specimen comes from a study of response to subunit inactivated influenza vaccine. The material sequenced was PBMCs from blood, taken on the day of vaccination. The chain has TRBV30 and TRBJ2-7, with 7 bases fitting TRBD1. The sequence derives from a man aged 50-60 years who received an inactivated influenza vaccine. CDR3: CAWSRGRSTYEQYF. The CDR3 nucleotides are TGTGCCTGGAGTAGGGGGCGCAGTACCTACGAGCAGTACTTC.